A single sample gave rise to the 9 T cell receptor beta chains below, sequenced in a study of blood T cell repertoires in COVID-19. Sequencing used immunoSEQ multiplex PCR; TCRdb keeps in-frame clones, though not all of them. The table includes about 400,000 clones, roughly 91% detected once. Sequenced material: PBMCs or T cells enriched from blood (not recorded which). The source of these receptors is a woman between 25 and 40 years old who had recovered from COVID-19.

Details on this clone: Other DNA sequences in the sample encode the same CDR3. This chain connects TRBV5-1 to TRBJ2-2, with 7 bases matching TRBD2. V gave up 0 bases and J gave up 2 bases; unmatched junction bases: 4. Germline values: CDR1 SGHRS, CDR2 YFSETQ. The CDR3 runs 16 residues. CDR3 sequence: CASSLGSGGNTGELFF. Written as DNA, the CDR3 is TGCGCCAGCAGCTTGGGGTCGGGAGGTAACACCGGGGAGCTGTTTTTT. Together with reference TRBV5-1 and TRBJ2-2, the CDR3 gives the full variable domain: KAGVTQTPRYLIKTRGQQVTLSCSPISGHRSVSWYQQTPGQGLQFLFEYFSETQRNKGNFPGRFSGRQFSNSRSEMNVSTLELGDSALYLCASSLGSGGNTGELFFGEGSRLTVL.

The CDR3 DNA reads TGCGCCAGCAGCCAAGAGGAGGTTAATTCACCCCTCCACTTT. Protein: CASSQEEVNSPLHF. V gene TRBV4-3 combines with J gene TRBJ1-6; D gene ambiguous. CDR3 size: 14 residues. In germline, CDR1 is LGHNA, CDR2 YSLEER. Trimming removed 0 bases at V and 6 bases at J, with 6 bases between.

V gene TRBV9 combines with J gene TRBJ2-1; 8 nucleotides match TRBD2. Per germline, CDR1 SGDLS and CDR2 YYNGEE. The J segment lost 4 bases and the V segment lost 3 bases, leaving 6 bases of the junction unmatched. The length of the CDR3 is 15 residues. Written as DNA, the CDR3 is TGTGCCAGCAGCGCGTCGGGACTAGGGTACAATGAGCAGTTCTTC. Its protein product is CASSASGLGYNEQFF.

The chain employs TRBV24-1 and TRBJ2-4; TRBD1 aligns across 11 bases. Germline V CDR1 and CDR2: KGHDR, SFDVKD. After removal of 4 bases from V and 7 bases from J, the junction contained 5 bases not matched to a gene. The CDR3 is made up of 15 amino acids. DNA for the CDR3: TGTGCCACCAGTGACCCGGGACAGGGGGGGAACATTCAGTACTTC. Protein sequence: CATSDPGQGGNIQYF.

The chain is built from TRBV7-3 and TRBJ1-1, with a weak D call TRBD1 (5 bases). Trimming stripped 5 bases from V and 4 bases from J, with 11 bases between. The CDR3 has 13 residues. Germline CDR1 and CDR2: SGHTA and FQGTGA. This chain's CDR3 is CASSQGLGTEAFF. CDR3 sequence (DNA): TGTGCCAGCAGCCAGGGATTGGGCACTGAAGCTTTCTTT. The whole variable domain, filled in from reference TRBV7-3 and TRBJ1-1, reads GAGVSQTPSNKVTEKGKYVELRCDPISGHTALYWYRQSLGQGPEFLIYFQGTGAADDSGLPNDRFFAVRPEGSVSTLKIQRTERGDSAVYLCASSQGLGTEAFFGQGTRLTVV.

The chain couples TRBV6-5 to TRBJ2-7, with 9 positions matching TRBD2. CDR1 is MNHEY, CDR2 SVGAGI, per germline. There are 15 residues in the CDR3. J was trimmed by 2 bases and V by 6 bases; bases with no gene match: 8. Here the CDR3 reads CASRILAGTTYEQYF. CDR3 in DNA: TGTGCCAGCAGGATACTAGCGGGCACCACCTACGAGCAGTACTTC.

The chain employs TRBV7-2 and TRBJ2-7; 7 nucleotides align to TRBD2. The V gene end was trimmed by 5 bases and the J gene end by 7 bases; junction bases not matched to a gene: 11. Germline lookup yields CDR1 SGHTA and CDR2 FQGNSA. The CDR3 is made up of 14 amino acids. The CDR3 region has the DNA TGTGCCAGCAGCAGAGATAGCGGGTTTGGGGAGCAGTACTTC. It encodes CASSRDSGFGEQYF.

This chain connects TRBV5-1 to TRBJ1-2, with 7 bases aligning to TRBD1. The junction had 11 bases not matched to a gene; V was cut back by 0 bases and J by 3 bases. This CDR3 is built from 17 residues. From germline, CDR1 is SGHRS and CDR2 YFSETQ. CDR3 loop: CASSLAEPGQFDYGYTF. DNA for the CDR3: TGCGCCAGCAGCTTGGCCGAGCCGGGACAGTTCGACTATGGCTACACCTTC.

V is TRBV9 and J is TRBJ2-7; D is perhaps TRBD1 (5 bases). The germline CDR1 and CDR2 sequences are SGDLS and YYNGEE. The CDR3 runs 12 residues. Trimming took 3 bases from V and 6 from J, leaving 10 bases between them. CDR3: CASSEGFGEQYF. CDR3 nucleotides: TGTGCCAGCAGCGAGGGGTTCGGCGAGCAGTACTTC.